These 28 T cell receptor beta chains were sequenced from one sample in a study of CD8+CD57+ T cells in acquired aplastic anemia. Template material for TCR beta VDJ and CDR3 profiling consisted of genomic DNA. TCRdb used MiXCR to reprocess the reads, holding one entry per CDR3 protein. The sample shows about 270,000 distinct CDR3 sequences, roughly 50% of them seen only once. Sequencing used sorted CD4+, CD8+, or CD8+CD57+ T cells (not recorded which) from PBMCs. The receptors come from a human donor with severe aplastic anemia or a healthy control (not recorded which).

The chain links TRBV7-9 to TRBJ2-2; D unresolved. Trimming took off 4 bases at V and 6 bases at J, with 9 bases between the two ends. The CDR3 has 13 residues. CDR1 is SEHNR, CDR2 FQNEAQ, per germline (reference sequence). The DNA of the CDR3 is TGTGCCAGCAGCTCGGGCTGGGCCGGGGAGCTGTTTTTT. Translated, it gives CASSSGWAGELFF.

A few counts support this clonotype. The CDR3 DNA follows: TGTGCCAGCAGCCAAGACAGGGAAGATGAGCAGTTCTTC. As protein: CASSQDREDEQFF. This rearrangement joins TRBV4-2 to TRBJ2-1; D may be TRBD1 (5 bases). There are 13 residues in the CDR3. Trimming took off 0 bases at V and 8 bases at J, with 8 bases between the two ends. From germline, CDR1 is LGHNA and CDR2 YNFKEQ.

The V gene is TRBV20-1, the J gene TRBJ2-5, with D tentatively TRBD1 or TRBD2 (6 bases each). Germline V lookup: CDR1 DFQATT, CDR2 SNEGSKA (reference sequence). The CDR3 has 13 residues. Deletions cut 1 base from V and 4 bases from J, with 10 bases between. The CDR3 loop is CSARGRGAETQYF. The CDR3 DNA reads TGCAGTGCTAGAGGAAGGGGGGCAGAGACCCAGTACTTC.

The J gene is TRBJ2-2, the V gene TRBV7-6, with D possibly matching TRBD2 (5 bases). This CDR3 region has 16 residues. V lost 1 base and J 2 bases, leaving 11 bases between the germline ends. Germline V gives CDR1 SGHVS, CDR2 FNYEAQ. The CDR3 nucleotides read TGTGCCAGCAGCTTAGTCCGGGGAATCAACACCGGGGAGCTGTTTTTT. Translated, it gives CASSLVRGINTGELFF. Variable domain in full (rest from reference TRBV7-6 and TRBJ2-2): GAGVSQSPRYKVTKRGQDVALRCDPISGHVSLYWYRQALGQGPEFLTYFNYEAQQDKSGLPNDRFSAERPEGSISTLTIQRTEQRDSAMYRCASSLVRGINTGELFFGEGSRLTVL.

This clonotype was recorded at least ten times. The chain is built from TRBV5-5 and TRBJ1-1, with a possible D match to TRBD1 (6 bases). CDR3 length equals 15 residues. Germline loops: CDR1 SGHKS, CDR2 YYEKEE (reference sequence). Between the trimmed V and J ends, which lost 0 bases and 1 base, there was a span of 10 bases. In nucleotides, the CDR3 is TGTGCCAGCAGCTTGGGAGGGACACCGAACACTGAAGCTTTCTTT. This encodes CASSLGGTPNTEAFF.

This clonotype was recorded at least ten times. The chain carries TRBV2 and TRBJ1-6; D gene unclear. Germline assignment: CDR1 SNHLY and CDR2 FYNNEI. The CDR3 contains 12 residues. V was trimmed by 6 bases and J by 9 bases, leaving 9 bases between them. In DNA, the CDR3 is TGTGCCAGCAGGGTTCAGTTTTCACCCCTCCACTTT. Translation: CASRVQFSPLHF.

This clonotype was seen more than once but under ten times. This rearrangement joins TRBV20-1 to TRBJ2-3; 9 positions agree with TRBD1. The germline V gene encodes CDR1 DFQATT and CDR2 SNEGSKA (reference sequence). This CDR3 is built from 14 residues. The junction had 3 bases not matched to a gene; V was cut back by 4 bases and J by 1 base. This CDR3 reads CSATTGGGTDTQYF. CDR3 DNA sequence: TGCAGTGCTACCACAGGGGGCGGCACAGATACGCAGTATTTT.

DNA of the CDR3: TGTGCCAGCAGCTCCGGACGAGATGAAGCTTTCTTT. This codes for CASSSGRDEAFF. The V call is TRBV7-1, the J call TRBJ1-1, with no clear D. TRBV7-1 is sorted into the ORF group, with uncertain function. The CDR3 contains 12 residues. V was shortened by 3 bases and J by 7 bases, with 9 bases between the two germline ends.

V gene TRBV7-8 combines with J gene TRBJ1-4; tentatively, D is TRBD1 (5 bases). V lost 5 bases and J 4 bases, leaving 23 bases between the germline ends. This CDR3 is built from 18 residues. Germline V gene sequence: CDR1 SGHVS, CDR2 FQNEAQ. For the CDR3, the DNA is TGTGCCAGCAGCCCCCGGGCAGGGTCGCAGGGCCGTAATGAAAAACTGTTTTTT. Residues: CASSPRAGSQGRNEKLFF. The full variable domain, its missing parts supplied by reference TRBV7-8 and TRBJ1-4, is GAGVSQSPRYKVAKRGQDVALRCDPISGHVSLFWYQQALGQGPEFLTYFQNEAQLDKSGLPSDRFFAERPEGSVSTLKIQRTQQEDSAVYLCASSPRAGSQGRNEKLFFGSGTQLSVL.

The chain has TRBV19 and TRBJ1-1, with D possibly being TRBD1 (5 bases). The CDR3 covers 15 residues. Deletions cut 3 bases from V and 0 bases from J, with 11 bases between. Germline values: CDR1 LNHDA, CDR2 SQIVND (reference sequence). The CDR3: CASSISPGLNTEAFF. CDR3 bases: TGTGCCAGTAGTATCTCCCCAGGGCTGAACACTGAAGCTTTCTTT.

This chain uses TRBV11-2 with TRBJ1-4, with D perhaps matching TRBD1 (6 bases). CDR1 is SGHAT and CDR2 is FQNNGV in the germline V gene. This CDR3 contains 13 residues. Deletions cut 5 bases from V and 5 bases from J, with 9 bases between. The CDR3 spells CASSTGQNEKLFF. DNA for the CDR3: TGTGCCAGCAGCACTGGACAGAATGAAAAACTGTTTTTT.

V usage is TRBV2 and J usage is TRBJ2-7; no clear D. There are 13 residues in the CDR3. Per germline, CDR1 SNHLY and CDR2 FYNNEI. The V end was cut by 7 bases, the J end by 1 base, with 11 bases between. For the CDR3, the DNA is TGTGCCAGCAACTCCGGGTCTTCCTACGAGCAGTACTTC. Protein sequence: CASNSGSSYEQYF.

Concerning this clonotype: The junction departs from germline at one end; a sequencing error may be responsible. The V call is TRBV15, the J call TRBJ2-1; no reliable D call. The V gene's germline CDR1 is LNHNV and CDR2 YYDKDF (reference sequence). This CDR3 contains 15 residues. For the CDR3, the DNA is TGTGCCAGCAGCGTATTGCTCGGCTCCTACAATGAGCAGTTCTTC. Translation gives CASSVLLGSYNEQFF.

CDR3 in amino acids: CSARDPLAGVGEETQYF. CDR3 nucleotide sequence: TGCAGTGCTAGAGATCCGCTAGCGGGCGTAGGGGAGGAGACCCAGTACTTC. The V gene is TRBV20-1, the J gene TRBJ2-5, with TRBD2 identical over 8 bases. Trimming removed 0 bases from V and 5 bases from J; junction bases left unmatched: 14. The CDR3 has 17 amino acids. Looked up from germline, CDR1 is DFQATT and CDR2 is SNEGSKA (reference sequence).

This clonotype was observed at least ten times. The rearrangement links TRBV2 to TRBJ1-1, with TRBD1 matching 7 bases. CDR3 size: 13 residues. CDR1 is SNHLY, CDR2 FYNNEI, per germline. Trimming took 11 bases from V and 3 from J; bases not matched to a gene: 9. The DNA of the CDR3 is TGTGCCGGTCAGGGGGTGGGGGACACTGAAGCTTTCTTT. Its protein is CAGQGVGDTEAFF.

V usage is TRBV25-1 and J usage is TRBJ2-1, with unresolved D. The CDR3 consists of 11 residues. Germline lookup yields CDR1 MGHDK and CDR2 SYGVNS. V lost 2 bases and J 11 bases, leaving 7 bases between the germline ends. In nucleotides, the CDR3 is TGTGCCAGCAGTGAAGCCCCACAGCAGTTCTTC. Translated, it gives CASSEAPQQFF.

The V call is TRBV19, the J call TRBJ1-2, with unresolved D. CDR3 length: 15 residues. CDR1 and CDR2 from the germline V gene are LNHDA and SQIVND (reference sequence). Trimming cost V 3 bases and J 1 base, with 12 bases left between them. The CDR3 sequence is CASSIAHEDNYGYTF. The CDR3, as DNA: TGTGCCAGTAGTATTGCCCACGAGGATAACTATGGCTACACCTTC.

The sample holds a few counts of this clonotype. This chain uses TRBV15 with TRBJ1-5; no reliable D call. Looked up from germline, CDR1 is LNHNV and CDR2 is YYDKDF (reference sequence). Trimming took 1 base from V and 0 from J, leaving 7 bases between them. This CDR3 has 15 residues. CDR3: CATSRGGISNQPQHF. CDR3 nucleotide sequence: TGTGCCACCAGCAGAGGTGGGATTAGCAATCAGCCCCAGCATTTT.

This clonotype was seen many times. The chain's CDR3 is CASNLDATNEKLFF. Here the CDR3 DNA reads TGTGCCAGCAATCTAGATGCAACTAATGAAAAACTGTTTTTT. The chain has TRBV6-1 and TRBJ1-4, with D unclear. This CDR3 is 14 amino acids long. Between the trimmed V and J ends, which lost 7 bases and 0 bases, there was a span of 9 bases. Per germline, CDR1 MNHNS and CDR2 SASEGT.

For this clonotype: The junction differs from germline at one of its ends, possibly a read error. The genes are TRBV5-1 and TRBJ2-5; TRBD1 might be the D (6 bases). The germline V gene encodes CDR1 SGHRS and CDR2 YFSETQ. This CDR3 is 14 amino acids long. The CDR3 region has the DNA TGCGCCAGCGGCTCGGGACAAGGCCAAGACACCCAGTACTTC. Its protein product is CASGSGQGQDTQYF.

This clonotype showed up many times. The chain has TRBV2 and TRBJ2-5; a possible D gene is TRBD1 (6 bases). V dropped 6 bases and J dropped 5 bases, with 13 bases sitting between them. Germline CDR1 and CDR2: SNHLY and FYNNEI. The length of the CDR3 is 13 residues. The CDR3: CASRQGDWETQYF. The CDR3 DNA follows: TGTGCCAGCAGACAGGGCGACTGGGAGACCCAGTACTTC.

This clonotype was counted ten times or more. This chain joins TRBV7-3 and TRBJ2-1; D is possibly TRBD2 (5 bases). V lost 0 bases and J 9 bases, leaving 9 bases between the germline ends. The CDR3 has 13 residues. The germline CDR1 and CDR2 sequences are SGHTA and FQGTGA. CDR3 loop: CASSLTPGFEQFF. CDR3 sequence (DNA): TGTGCCAGCAGCTTAACCCCGGGGTTTGAGCAGTTCTTC. The whole variable domain, filled in from reference TRBV7-3 and TRBJ2-1, reads GAGVSQTPSNKVTEKGKYVELRCDPISGHTALYWYRQSLGQGPEFLIYFQGTGAADDSGLPNDRFFAVRPEGSVSTLKIQRTERGDSAVYLCASSLTPGFEQFFGPGTRLTVL.

The chain combines TRBV20-1 with TRBJ2-7; D gene ambiguous. Trimming took 3 bases from V and 3 from J, leaving 9 bases between them. Germline lookup yields CDR1 DFQATT and CDR2 SNEGSKA (reference sequence). This CDR3 is 12 amino acids long. Here the CDR3 DNA reads TGCAGTGCTAGTGCAGGAATCTACGAGCAGTACTTC. Translated, it gives CSASAGIYEQYF.

Here the CDR3 DNA reads TGTGCCAGCAGACTCGGACTAGCGGGAGACACAGATACGCAGTATTTT. It translates to CASRLGLAGDTDTQYF. The chain carries TRBV2 and TRBJ2-3, with 13 bases aligning to TRBD2. The CDR3 consists of 16 residues. Germline V CDR1 and CDR2: SNHLY, FYNNEI. V shed 6 bases, J shed 2 bases, and the junction held 5 bases outside the gene matches.

The rearrangement links TRBV29-1 to TRBJ1-1; 8 nucleotides align to TRBD1. Per the germline V gene, CDR1 is SQVTM and CDR2 is ANQGSEA. The CDR3 has 11 amino acids. The junction had 4 bases not matched to a gene; V was cut back by 7 bases and J by 6 bases. CDR3 bases: TGCAGCGACCAGGGGGCGGCTGAAGCTTTCTTT. Its protein product is CSDQGAAEAFF.

This clonotype came up a few times. The chain recombines TRBV19 with TRBJ1-2, with D possibly TRBD1 on 6 matching bases. Germline V lookup: CDR1 LNHDA, CDR2 SQIVND (reference sequence). CDR3 length: 15 amino acids. Trimming cost V 5 bases and J 0 bases, with 13 bases left between them. The CDR3 nucleotides read TGTGCCAGTAGTGAACACAGGGATTCTAACTATGGCTACACCTTC. Translating gives CASSEHRDSNYGYTF.

The rearrangement uses TRBV19 and TRBJ2-7, with D possibly TRBD2 on 6 matching bases. The CDR3 runs to 12 residues. Per the germline V gene, CDR1 is LNHDA and CDR2 is SQIVND (reference sequence). The CDR3, as DNA: TGTGCTGCCGGGGACCGGGGGTACGAGCAGTACTTC. Translating it yields CAAGDRGYEQYF. Supplemented by reference TRBV19 and TRBJ2-7, the full variable domain reads DGGITQSPKYLFRKEGQNVTLSCEQNLNHDAMYWYRQDPGQGLRLIYYSQIVNDFQKGDIAEGYSVSREKKESFPLTVTSAQKNPTAFYLCAAGDRGYEQYFGPGTRLTVT.

The chain recombines TRBV7-3 with TRBJ1-2, with D possibly TRBD1 on 5 matching bases. The CDR3 loop spans 14 amino acids. Per germline, CDR1 SGHTA and CDR2 FQGTGA. Trimming stripped 5 bases from V and 2 bases from J, with 12 bases between. CDR3 sequence (DNA): TGTGCCAGCAGCCCCGACCCAGGGAACTATGGCTACACCTTC. This encodes CASSPDPGNYGYTF.